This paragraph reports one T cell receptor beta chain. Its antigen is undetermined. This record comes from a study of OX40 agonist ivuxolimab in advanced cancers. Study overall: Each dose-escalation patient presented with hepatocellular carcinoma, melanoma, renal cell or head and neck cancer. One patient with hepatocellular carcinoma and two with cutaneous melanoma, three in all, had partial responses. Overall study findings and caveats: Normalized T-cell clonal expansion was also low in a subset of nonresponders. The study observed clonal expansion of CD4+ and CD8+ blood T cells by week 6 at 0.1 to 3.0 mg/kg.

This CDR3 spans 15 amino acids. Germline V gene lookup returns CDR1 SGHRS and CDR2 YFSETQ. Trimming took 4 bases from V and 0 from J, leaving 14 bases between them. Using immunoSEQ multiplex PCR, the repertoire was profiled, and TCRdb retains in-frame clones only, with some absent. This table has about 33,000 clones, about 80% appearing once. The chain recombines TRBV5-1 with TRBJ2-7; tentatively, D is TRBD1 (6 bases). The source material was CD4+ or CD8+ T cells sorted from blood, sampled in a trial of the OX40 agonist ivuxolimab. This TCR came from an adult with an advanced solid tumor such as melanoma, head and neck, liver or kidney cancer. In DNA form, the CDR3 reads TGCGCCAGCAGCCGCCTCGCAGGGGACTCCTACGAGCAGTACTTC. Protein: CASSRLAGDSYEQYF.